The clone carrying this TCR beta chain was found once. Its specificity is unknown. Naive CD8 populations comprised CD45RO-negative cells positively selected for CCR7, excluding terminally differentiated effector memory CD45RA+ cells. The record originates from a study of shared clonotypes between healthy human individuals. At the level of the study: A donor's plate count was three for CD4 naive and three for CD4 memory; CD8 naive had two and CD8 memory one. Study results and caveats: Roughly 5.3% of naive CD4 clonotypes were common to a handful of donors. Relative to clonotypes present in all four donors, those not shared had lower generation probabilities. Only blood was sampled, and tissue TCR repertoires likely differ from blood ones.

Produced via immunoSEQ multiplex PCR; TCRdb's table is partial and in-frame only. The sample contains more than 600,000 clones, under 95% of which appear only once. Sequencing input: naive CD8+ T cells sorted from blood. The TCR was taken from a young man in good health.

CDR3 region: CASSLIWGPNYEQYF. The CDR3, as DNA: TGTGCCAGCAGTTTGATTTGGGGACCTAACTACGAGCAGTACTTC. This rearrangement joins TRBV27 to TRBJ2-7, with D tentatively TRBD1 or TRBD2 (5 bases each). Germline-derived CDR1 and CDR2 are MNHEY and SMNVEV (reference sequence). V lost 3 bases and J 3 bases, leaving 15 bases between the germline ends. The CDR3 loop spans 15 amino acids.